The 31 T cell receptor beta chains given below trace back to one sample, sequenced in a study of T cells in localized non-small cell lung cancer (dated by TCRdb to 2018 to 2020). Receptor libraries were prepared by the immunoSEQ multiplex PCR assay. TCRdb carries this immuneACCESS record with in-frame sequences only. Its versions omit some clonotypes, under half of them owing to an unresolved V gene in the studies checked, with the rest unexplained. The sample has some 71,000 clones on record, 80% to 90% of them singletons. The ten largest make up 13% of the sample. The sequencing used peripheral blood, collected before any cancer treatment. The receptors come from a female donor older than 55 with stage I lung adenocarcinoma.

V and J are TRBV7-6 and TRBJ2-2, with a weak D call TRBD2 (5 bases). CDR1 is SGHVS and CDR2 is FNYEAQ in the germline V gene. Trimming removed 6 bases from V and 6 bases from J, with 11 bases in between. CDR3 length: 13 amino acids. CDR3: CASSQRSPGELFF. The CDR3 region has the DNA TGTGCCAGCAGTCAGCGGAGCCCCGGGGAGCTGTTTTTT.

The J gene is TRBJ2-3, the V gene TRBV19, with D perhaps matching TRBD1 (5 bases). CDR1 and CDR2 from the germline V gene are LNHDA and SQIVND (reference sequence). The CDR3 loop spans 14 amino acids. V lost 3 bases and J 5 bases, leaving 12 bases between the germline ends. CDR3 residues: CASSMQGFKDTQYF. DNA of the CDR3: TGTGCCAGTAGTATGCAGGGTTTCAAAGATACGCAGTATTTT.

This clone turned up a few times. The chain joins TRBV2 to TRBJ1-2; no clear D gene. Germline V gives CDR1 SNHLY, CDR2 FYNNEI. Trimming shortened V by 8 bases and J by 8 bases, and 18 bases separated the two germline ends. CDR3 length: 13 residues. DNA of the CDR3: TGTGCCAGCCGGATAACGTCCAACCTAGGCTACACCTTC. Translating it yields CASRITSNLGYTF.

The genes are TRBV29-1 and TRBJ2-7; 7 bases agree with TRBD1. The V gene end was trimmed by 1 base and the J gene end by 3 bases; junction bases not matched to a gene: 9. CDR3 size: 15 residues. Germline CDR1 is SQVTM and CDR2 is ANQGSEA. The CDR3 DNA sequence: TGCAGCGTTGAAGGCACCAGACAGGGCTACTACGAGCAGTACTTC. Its protein product is CSVEGTRQGYYEQYF.

This clone was seen only once. V usage is TRBV11-3 and J usage is TRBJ2-3; 8 bases match TRBD2. V was clipped by 3 bases and J by 0 bases; unmatched bases: 5. The CDR3 runs 16 residues. Germline V gene data show CDR1 as SGHNT and CDR2 as YENEEA. In DNA form, the CDR3 reads TGTGCCAGCAGCTTCAATAGCGGGGTTAGCACAGATACGCAGTATTTT. Translation: CASSFNSGVSTDTQYF.

This chain connects TRBV7-8 to TRBJ2-7; a possible D gene is TRBD1 (6 bases). The CDR3 length is 17 residues. Germline-derived CDR1 and CDR2 are SGHVS and FQNEAQ. Deletions cut 0 bases from V and 2 bases from J, with 17 bases between. In DNA, the CDR3 is TGTGCCAGCAGCTTAGCTCCGGGAAGGGGGACCCCCTACGAGCAGTACTTC. Its protein product is CASSLAPGRGTPYEQYF.

The chain carries TRBV7-2 and TRBJ2-1; D unclear. This CDR3 is built from 14 residues. CDR1 SGHTA and CDR2 FQGNSA come from the germline V gene. The ends were cut back, 6 bases at V and 0 bases at J, with 9 bases in the middle. The CDR3 region is CASRLTRSYNEQFF. DNA for the CDR3: TGTGCCAGCAGGTTGACCCGCTCCTACAATGAGCAGTTCTTC.

This sequence joins TRBV5-1 and TRBJ2-3; D is uncertain. Trimming stripped 3 bases from V and 2 bases from J, with 4 bases between. Germline-derived CDR1 and CDR2 are SGHRS and YFSETQ. This CDR3 contains 12 residues. CDR3: CASSYNTDTQYF. In nucleotides, the CDR3 is TGCGCCAGCAGCTACAACACAGATACGCAGTATTTT.

The chain has TRBV2 and TRBJ1-2; tentatively, D is TRBD1 (6 bases). V was shortened by 1 base and J by 1 base, with 16 bases between the two germline ends. Germline CDR1 reads SNHLY; CDR2 reads FYNNEI. The CDR3 has 17 amino acids. The CDR3, as DNA: TGTGCCAGCAGTGAAGGAGGGGGGCGTAGCATTAACTATGGCTACACCTTC. As protein: CASSEGGGRSINYGYTF.

This chain connects TRBV5-1 to TRBJ1-1, with D unclear. The V gene's germline CDR1 is SGHRS and CDR2 YFSETQ. CDR3 length equals 15 residues. V lost 0 bases to trimming and J lost 1 base, with 10 bases between them. The CDR3 loop reads CASSLDGLGNTEAFF. As DNA, the CDR3 is TGCGCCAGCAGCTTGGACGGTCTCGGGAACACTGAAGCTTTCTTT.

The rearrangement links TRBV29-1 to TRBJ1-3; the D is unclear. With 7 bases removed from V and 0 bases from J, the gap between germline ends came to 10 bases. Germline CDR1 is SQVTM and CDR2 is ANQGSEA. The CDR3 spans 13 residues. CDR3 region: CSARKGSGNTIYF. The DNA of the CDR3 is TGCAGCGCCCGTAAAGGCTCTGGAAACACCATATATTTT.

This clone was detected only a few times. The chain recombines TRBV11-3 with TRBJ2-7, with D tentatively TRBD2 (6 bases). The CDR3 totals 15 residues. In germline, CDR1 is SGHNT, CDR2 YENEEA. Trimming took 5 bases from V and 7 from J, leaving 21 bases between them. Here the CDR3 reads CASSKGLADVREQYF. The CDR3 DNA is TGTGCCAGCAGCAAGGGGTTAGCGGACGTACGGGAGCAGTACTTC.

J is TRBJ2-1 and V is TRBV7-8; 8 nucleotides line up with TRBD2. V lost 3 bases and J lost 10; bases outside the gene matches: 8. The CDR3 extends over 14 amino acids. CDR1 and CDR2 (germline): SGHVS, FQNEAQ. The CDR3 is CASSFSGAFLEQFF. The DNA for the CDR3 is TGTGCCAGCAGCTTTAGCGGGGCCTTTCTAGAGCAGTTCTTC. Based on the CDR3 plus reference TRBV7-8 and TRBJ2-1, the full variable domain is GAGVSQSPRYKVAKRGQDVALRCDPISGHVSLFWYQQALGQGPEFLTYFQNEAQLDKSGLPSDRFFAERPEGSVSTLKIQRTQQEDSAVYLCASSFSGAFLEQFFGPGTRLTVL.

DNA of the CDR3: TGTGCCAGCAGCTTAGAGCCGGGGCAGCCAGCCTACGAGCAGTACTTC. It translates to CASSLEPGQPAYEQYF. The chain links TRBV7-6 to TRBJ2-7; D is perhaps TRBD1 or TRBD2 (5 bases each). The CDR3 covers 16 residues. Germline values: CDR1 SGHVS, CDR2 FNYEAQ. Trimming left V 1 base short and J 2 bases short, with 15 bases between.

The CDR3 nucleotides read TGTGCCACAGCCCAGGAGTCTGGAAACACCATATATTTT. Its translation: CATAQESGNTIYF. The chain carries TRBV2 and TRBJ1-3; D ambiguous. Germline CDR1 and CDR2: SNHLY and FYNNEI. The V end lost 10 bases, the J end lost 1 base, and 11 bases lay between the germline ends. The CDR3 spans 13 residues. The full variable domain, its missing parts supplied by reference TRBV2 and TRBJ1-3, is EPEVTQTPSHQVTQMGQEVILRCVPISNHLYFYWYRQILGQKVEFLVSFYNNEISEKSEIFDDQFSVERPDGSNFTLKIRSTKLEDSAMYFCATAQESGNTIYFGEGSWLTVV.

A remark on this clone: The identical CDR3 is also encoded by other nucleotide sequences in the sample. The rearrangement joins TRBV9 to TRBJ1-1; D uncertain. The V gene's germline CDR1 is SGDLS and CDR2 YYNGEE. The V end was cut by 0 bases, the J end by 8 bases, with 11 bases between. There are 13 residues in the CDR3. CDR3 in amino acids: CASSVAPLGEAFF. In DNA form, the CDR3 reads TGTGCCAGCAGCGTAGCTCCCCTTGGGGAAGCTTTCTTT. The full variable domain, rest sourced from reference TRBV9 and TRBJ1-1, is DSGVTQTPKHLITATGQRVTLRCSPRSGDLSVYWYQQSLDQGLQFLIQYYNGEERAKGNILERFSAQQFPDLHSELNLSSLELGDSALYFCASSVAPLGEAFFGQGTRLTVV.

The V call is TRBV27, the J call TRBJ2-5, with 7 positions matching TRBD2. The V gene end was trimmed by 6 bases and the J gene end by 4 bases; junction bases not matched to a gene: 11. CDR1 is MNHEY, CDR2 SMNVEV, per germline (reference sequence). This CDR3 is 15 amino acids long. CDR3 DNA: TGTGCCAGCAGCTTCTCCTCACGACTAGCAGAGACCCAGTACTTC. Translated, it gives CASSFSSRLAETQYF.

This CDR3 is CASSLAGDYSPLHF. The DNA for the CDR3 is TGTGCCAGCAGCTTAGCAGGGGATTACTCACCCCTCCACTTT. The chain has TRBV13 and TRBJ1-6, with D possibly matching TRBD1 (6 bases). Germline values: CDR1 PRHDT, CDR2 FYEKMQ (reference sequence). CDR3 length equals 14 residues. V was cut by 1 base and J by 10 bases, with 11 bases left in between.

The chain joins TRBV9 to TRBJ2-5, with 13 positions matching TRBD2. The germline CDR1 and CDR2 sequences are SGDLS and YYNGEE. The CDR3 length is 15 residues. The junction had 4 bases not matched to a gene; V was cut back by 4 bases and J by 4 bases. The DNA of the CDR3 is TGTGCCAGCAGCCCGGGACTAGCGGGGCGAGAGACCCAGTACTTC. Encoded protein: CASSPGLAGRETQYF. Full variable domain (remainder filled in from reference TRBV9 and TRBJ2-5): DSGVTQTPKHLITATGQRVTLRCSPRSGDLSVYWYQQSLDQGLQFLIQYYNGEERAKGNILERFSAQQFPDLHSELNLSSLELGDSALYFCASSPGLAGRETQYFGPGTRLLVL.

This chain connects TRBV20-1 to TRBJ2-7; D remains ambiguous. The V gene lost 1 base and the J gene lost 4 bases, with 5 bases spanning the gap. Germline assignment: CDR1 DFQATT and CDR2 SNEGSKA (reference sequence). There are 11 residues in the CDR3. The CDR3: CSARVSYEQYF. DNA of the CDR3: TGCAGTGCTAGAGTTTCGTACGAGCAGTACTTC.

The V call is TRBV28, the J call TRBJ1-3, with D tentatively TRBD1 (6 bases). This CDR3 is 14 amino acids long. V lost 8 bases and J lost 0, with 11 bases in between. Germline V gene lookup returns CDR1 MDHEN and CDR2 SYDVKM. The CDR3 nucleotides read TGTGCCAGCGTTCGGGGGGCCTCTGGAAACACCATATATTTT. Translation: CASVRGASGNTIYF.

In DNA form, the CDR3 reads TGTGCCAGCAGCCCAGGGAGGGGGCGTGGAAACACCATATATTTT. Its translation is CASSPGRGRGNTIYF. V gene TRBV11-2 combines with J gene TRBJ1-3; TRBD1 matches at 7 bases. Germline V gene lookup returns CDR1 SGHAT and CDR2 FQNNGV. V lost 5 bases to trimming and J lost 3 bases; unmatched junction nucleotides: 7. The CDR3 sequence is 15 residues long.

The genes are TRBV5-1 and TRBJ1-2; 8 positions agree with TRBD1. Germline assignment: CDR1 SGHRS and CDR2 YFSETQ. This CDR3 region has 13 residues. V trimming: 7 bases; J trimming: 2 bases; junction bases outside the gene matches: 4. CDR3 residues: CASGQGVNYGYTF. The CDR3, as DNA: TGCGCCAGCGGACAGGGTGTAAACTATGGCTACACCTTC.

V is TRBV4-1 and J is TRBJ2-1; the match to TRBD2 covers 14 bases. Germline assignment: CDR1 MGHRA and CDR2 YSYEKL. The V and J ends lost 0 bases and 7 bases, in that order; junction bases with no gene match: 8. This CDR3 spans 18 amino acids. The CDR3 DNA reads TGCGCCAGCAGCCAAGAGACTAGCGGGGGGGCCGTTAGGAATGAGCAGTTCTTC. Translation gives CASSQETSGGAVRNEQFF.

The V gene is TRBV20-1, the J gene TRBJ1-2; TRBD1 is a possible D gene (5 bases). The CDR3 extends over 11 amino acids. V gave up 4 bases and J gave up 6 bases, with 9 bases separating them. The germline gives CDR1 DFQATT, CDR2 SNEGSKA (reference sequence). DNA of the CDR3: TGCAGTGCTACCCTGGGGGATGGCTACACCTTC. Protein: CSATLGDGYTF.

This clone came up once. This sequence joins TRBV30 and TRBJ2-5; possible D gene TRBD1, 6 bases. This CDR3 comprises 11 residues. V was trimmed by 2 bases and J by 5 bases, leaving 6 bases between them. The germline V gene has CDR1 GTSNPN and CDR2 SVGIG (reference sequence). The CDR3 DNA reads TGTGCCTGGAGTCAGGGGGAGACCCAGTACTTC. The encoded protein is CAWSQGETQYF. The full variable domain, with the rest looked up from reference TRBV30 and TRBJ2-5, is SQTIHQWPATLVQPVGSPLSLECTVEGTSNPNLYWYRQAAGRGLQLLFYSVGIGQISSEVPQNLSASRPQDRQFILSSKKLLLSDSGFYLCAWSQGETQYFGPGTRLLVL.

The chain combines TRBV19 with TRBJ2-6; 11 bases are shared with TRBD1. CDR1 and CDR2 (germline): LNHDA, SQIVND (reference sequence). The CDR3 covers 19 residues. The V gene end was trimmed by 4 bases and the J gene end by 3 bases; junction bases not matched to a gene: 11. CDR3 sequence: CASSRRRDRGYGGANVLTF. The CDR3 DNA reads as TGTGCCAGTAGTAGACGTAGGGACAGGGGGTATGGTGGGGCCAACGTCCTGACTTTC.

The rearrangement joins TRBV5-6 to TRBJ1-5; 8 bases fit TRBD1. V trimming: 3 bases; J trimming: 5 bases; junction bases outside the gene matches: 7. The CDR3 covers 15 residues. The germline gives CDR1 SGHDT, CDR2 YYEEEE. The CDR3 nucleotides are TGTGCCAGCAGCTCCTTAGACAGGGGCGATCAGCCCCAGCATTTT. Translating gives CASSSLDRGDQPQHF.

The CDR3 DNA sequence: TGTGCCAGCAGCTCCGGGACTAGCGGGGGGGCCTGGGAGACCCAGTACTTC. It specifies CASSSGTSGGAWETQYF. V gene TRBV11-2 combines with J gene TRBJ2-5; 16 bases match TRBD2. CDR1 is SGHAT and CDR2 is FQNNGV in the germline V gene. This CDR3 is 17 amino acids long. Unmatched junction bases numbered 7, after V lost 4 bases and J lost 5 bases.

The chain uses TRBV5-1 and TRBJ1-2; D not resolved. CDR3 length: 13 residues. Trimming took off 2 bases at V and 8 bases at J, with 13 bases between the two ends. CDR1 and CDR2 (germline): SGHRS, YFSETQ. CDR3 sequence (DNA): TGCGCCAGCAGCTTTGACGGGAGAAGGGGCTACACCTTC. This sequence encodes CASSFDGRRGYTF.

The gene calls are TRBV4-1 and TRBJ1-5; no clear D gene. The germline V gene has CDR1 MGHRA and CDR2 YSYEKL. This CDR3 spans 17 amino acids. The germline V and J ends were trimmed by 1 base and 3 bases, with 16 bases remaining between them. The CDR3 nucleotides read TGCGCCAGCAGCCAAGGAGTCTCTGGACCCTACAATCAGCCCCAGCATTTT. Protein product: CASSQGVSGPYNQPQHF.